These 8 T cell receptor beta chains were all obtained from the same sample, sequenced in a study of CXCR3-negative and CXCR3-positive naive CD8 T cells. The study, taken as a whole, reports: More hydrophobic TRB CDR3s were found in CXCR3-positive naive cells than in CXCR3-negative naive cells.

Researchers prepared the TRB cDNA libraries using 5' RACE with UMI labels. From the 5' RACE reads, TCRdb lists one entry per CDR3 protein and no DNA. This sample contains 95,000 to 100,000 distinct CDR3 sequences. Their antigen targets remain unknown. Sequenced sample: naive CXCR3+ CD8+ T cells from blood. The subset here: CD45RO-CCR7+CD27+CD95- naive CD8+ T cells expressing CXCR3 (TNR3+). The source is a human donor in good health. Some clones in this sample may be carry-over from other donors' samples.

The V gene is TRBV5-1, the J gene TRBJ2-7; the TCRdb call, TRBD1, lacks DNA for checking. The CDR3 has 16 residues. The V gene's germline CDR1 is SGHRS and CDR2 YFSETQ. CDR3 amino acids: CASSLEATGYGPEQYF.

V is TRBV20-1 and J is TRBJ1-5; TCRdb outputs TRBD1, but without DNA this stays unchecked. CDR3 length equals 18 residues. Germline V lookup: CDR1 DFQATT, CDR2 SNEGSKA (reference sequence). The CDR3 here is CSARDRGDTPPSNQPQHF.

The rearrangement links TRBV7-2 to TRBJ2-3; the TCRdb D gene call, TRBD1, has no DNA to confirm it. The germline V gene has CDR1 SGHTA and CDR2 FQGNSA. This CDR3 is 14 amino acids long. The CDR3 here is CASSFRGRTDTQYF.

The chain is built from TRBV6-4 and TRBJ2-3; TCRdb's D gene call, TRBD2, goes unchecked for lack of DNA. Germline CDR1 is MRHNA and CDR2 is SNTAGT. The CDR3 runs to 16 residues. The CDR3 loop reads CASSALRGGLRDTQYF.

J is TRBJ2-2 and V is TRBV7-2. CDR3 length: 15 amino acids. Per germline, CDR1 SGHTA and CDR2 FQGNSA. The CDR3: CANSFDDTNTGELFF.

The chain uses TRBV29-1 and TRBJ2-5; TCRdb's assignment of TRBD1 cannot be checked, as there is no DNA. CDR3 length: 12 residues. CDR1 and CDR2 (germline): SQVTM, ANQGSEA. CDR3 region: CSVGQGVETQYF.

The V call is TRBV7-9, the J call TRBJ1-2. Per the germline V gene, CDR1 is SEHNR and CDR2 is FQNEAQ (reference sequence). The CDR3 runs to 15 residues. CDR3: CASSSEHGINYGYTF.

The gene calls are TRBV7-9 and TRBJ1-1. Germline loops: CDR1 SEHNR, CDR2 FQNEAQ (reference sequence). This CDR3 has 15 amino acids. The CDR3 region is CASSLLSMMNTEAFF.